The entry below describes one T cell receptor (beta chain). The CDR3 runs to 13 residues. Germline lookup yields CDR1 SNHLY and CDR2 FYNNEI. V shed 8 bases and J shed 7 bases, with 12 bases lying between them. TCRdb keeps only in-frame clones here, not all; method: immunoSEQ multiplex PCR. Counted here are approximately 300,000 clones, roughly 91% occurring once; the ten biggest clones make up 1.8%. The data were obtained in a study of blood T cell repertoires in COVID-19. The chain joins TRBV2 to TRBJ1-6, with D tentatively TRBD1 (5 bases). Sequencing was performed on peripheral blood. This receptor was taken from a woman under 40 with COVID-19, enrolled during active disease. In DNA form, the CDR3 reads TGTGCCAGCGGCTTGACAGAGAATTCACCCCTCCACTTT. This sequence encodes CASGLTENSPLHF.